Below are 21 T cell receptor beta chains sequenced from a single sample in a study of persistence of HIV-infected CD4 T cells (dated by TCRdb to the early 2020s). These receptors' antigens are unknown. The treatment or condition tag for this specimen amounts to: suppressive antiretroviral therapy. A pool of overlapping 15-mer peptides from HIV-1 Gag, at around 1 ug per peptide per mL, was used to stimulate the cells. Sorting of responding CD4+ T cells was based on upregulation of both CD40 ligand and CD69. The immunoSEQ hsTCRB assay version 4, run in survey mode, was used to sequence TCRbeta repertoires from genomic DNA. Entries here come from immuneACCESS through TCRdb and include only in-frame sequences with V and J called. Some clones fail to appear in such tables; in the studies checked, an unresolved V gene covers under half of the shortfall, and the cause of the remainder is unknown. The sample includes about 32,000 clones, with roughly 71% observed a single time. The ten largest account for about 1.5% of the sample.

The sample consisted of CD4+ T cells sorted from PBMCs after approximately 18-hour stimulation, taken from a patient who received antiretroviral therapy. The sample's cell subset or site label is to be understood as: CD40L+CD69+ CD4 T cells responding to HIV-1 Gag peptides. The receptors were sampled from an adult man with HIV who was CMV-seropositive.

The chain combines TRBV19 with TRBJ2-7, with a weak D call TRBD2 (5 bases). This CDR3 has 13 residues. Per germline, CDR1 LNHDA and CDR2 SQIVND (reference sequence). V lost 7 bases and J lost 0, with 10 bases in between. The CDR3 loop reads CASNLGDSYEQYF. The CDR3, as DNA: TGTGCCAGTAACCTCGGGGACTCCTACGAGCAGTACTTC.

This clone was observed a few times. The rearrangement joins TRBV5-1 to TRBJ2-3; 14 bases fit TRBD2. This CDR3 contains 16 residues. V lost 3 bases, J lost 5 bases, and 5 bases stayed unmatched. Germline loops: CDR1 SGHRS, CDR2 YFSETQ. This chain's CDR3 is CASSSDGTSGGDTQYF. The DNA for the CDR3 is TGCGCCAGCAGCTCCGACGGGACTAGCGGGGGAGATACGCAGTATTTT.

The CDR3 region is CASSKLTGGADNEQFF. CDR3 nucleotides: TGCGCCAGCAGCAAACTGACAGGGGGCGCGGACAATGAGCAGTTCTTC. V and J are TRBV5-1 and TRBJ2-1, with 10 bases aligning to TRBD1. V shed 4 bases, J shed 5 bases, and the junction held 9 bases outside the gene matches. CDR1 is SGHRS and CDR2 is YFSETQ in the germline V gene. The length of the CDR3 is 16 residues.

In this sample, this clone is medium-sized. The chain joins TRBV5-4 to TRBJ1-2; D may be TRBD1 (6 bases). The CDR3 spans 11 residues. Deletions cut 5 bases from V and 4 bases from J, with 6 bases between. Germline assignment: CDR1 SGHNT and CDR2 YYREEE (reference sequence). CDR3 protein: CASRGAYGYTF. The CDR3 nucleotides read TGTGCCAGCAGGGGGGCCTATGGCTACACCTTC.

This chain joins TRBV28 and TRBJ1-6; 8 bases line up with TRBD1. Germline values: CDR1 MDHEN, CDR2 SYDVKM. The CDR3 consists of 15 residues. Trimming at V came to 4 bases and at J to 1 base, leaving 0 bases not matched to a gene. The CDR3 region is CASSWTGSYNSPLHF. DNA for the CDR3: TGTGCCAGCAGTTGGACAGGGTCCTATAATTCACCCCTCCACTTT.

The chain couples TRBV28 to TRBJ2-3; 9 bases are a match to TRBD1. J lost 4 bases, V lost 6 bases, and 14 bases had no gene match. Looked up from germline, CDR1 is MDHEN and CDR2 is SYDVKM. The CDR3 has 17 amino acids. This CDR3 is CASSLLVGTGRSDTQYF. CDR3 sequence (DNA): TGTGCCAGCAGCCTCCTTGTGGGGACAGGGCGATCAGATACGCAGTATTTT.

This clone was found once. The chain combines TRBV18 with TRBJ1-5; 7 nucleotides match TRBD1. CDR1 KGHSH and CDR2 LQKENI come from the germline V gene. The CDR3 runs 16 residues. Trimming removed 0 bases from V and 6 bases from J; junction bases left unmatched: 8. The CDR3 is CASSPPPRGMGQPQHF. The DNA for the CDR3 is TGTGCCAGCTCACCACCGCCCAGGGGGATGGGTCAGCCCCAGCATTTT.

V is TRBV9 and J is TRBJ2-5; no firm D call. This CDR3 has 15 residues. Germline V gene lookup returns CDR1 SGDLS and CDR2 YYNGEE. Trimming left V 3 bases short and J 5 bases short, with 17 bases between. For the CDR3, the DNA is TGTGCCAGCAGCGCATCAAGGACGTTAGGGGAGACCCAGTACTTC. It codes for CASSASRTLGETQYF.

J is TRBJ2-1 and V is TRBV7-8; TRBD2 matches 14 bases. Germline V gene data show CDR1 as SGHVS and CDR2 as FQNEAQ. Unmatched junction bases numbered 11, after V lost 4 bases and J lost 0 bases. The CDR3 spans 20 residues. CDR3 protein: CASSYLPTGTSGGSYNEQFF. As DNA, the CDR3 is TGTGCCAGCAGCTATCTACCTACTGGGACTAGCGGGGGCTCCTACAATGAGCAGTTCTTC. Drawing the rest from reference TRBV7-8 and TRBJ2-1, the complete variable domain is GAGVSQSPRYKVAKRGQDVALRCDPISGHVSLFWYQQALGQGPEFLTYFQNEAQLDKSGLPSDRFFAERPEGSVSTLKIQRTQQEDSAVYLCASSYLPTGTSGGSYNEQFFGPGTRLTVL.

The V gene is TRBV3-1 (or the pseudogene TRBV3-2), the J gene TRBJ1-4; TRBD1 matches 9 bases. V lost 2 bases, J lost 5 bases, and 3 bases stayed unmatched. The CDR3 is 15 residues long. Germline assignment: CDR1 LGHDT and CDR2 YNNKEL (reference sequence). The CDR3 coding sequence is TGTGCCAGCAGCCAATCGACAGGGGGAAATGAAAAACTGTTTTTT. Translated: CASSQSTGGNEKLFF.

The chain links TRBV10-3 to TRBJ1-3; tentatively, D is TRBD1 (6 bases). This CDR3 is 16 amino acids long. Trimming left V 3 bases short and J 12 bases short, with 24 bases between. Germline CDR1 and CDR2: ENHRY and SYGVKD. The CDR3 DNA follows: TGTGCCATCAGTGAAACTCTTGAAGGGGGGCGGTTGAGCATATATTTT. This sequence encodes CAISETLEGGRLSIYF.

V gene TRBV7-9 combines with J gene TRBJ1-4, with 9 bases that match TRBD1. V shed 0 bases, J shed 8 bases, and the junction held 16 bases outside the gene matches. The CDR3 spans 19 residues. Germline CDR1 is SEHNR and CDR2 is FQNEAQ (reference sequence). In nucleotides, the CDR3 is TGTGCCAGCAGCTTAGCTATGACAGGGGGGCCACCGGTGAGCGAAAAACTGTTTTTT. Protein: CASSLAMTGGPPVSEKLFF. Full variable domain (missing parts from reference TRBV7-9 and TRBJ1-4): DTGVSQNPRHKITKRGQNVTFRCDPISEHNRLYWYRQTLGQGPEFLTYFQNEAQLEKSRLLSDRFSAERPKGSFSTLEIQRTEQGDSAMYLCASSLAMTGGPPVSEKLFFGSGTQLSVL.

This clone was seen a handful of times. The J gene is TRBJ2-3, the V gene TRBV7-9; maybe TRBD1 (7 bases). This CDR3 comprises 14 residues. The V gene lost 4 bases and the J gene lost 5 bases, with 13 bases spanning the gap. Germline-derived CDR1 and CDR2 are SEHNR and FQNEAQ (reference sequence). CDR3 in amino acids: CASSSDRRGDTQYF. In nucleotides, the CDR3 is TGTGCCAGCAGCTCGGACAGGAGGGGAGATACGCAGTATTTT.

This clone was seen just once. The chain has TRBV5-1 and TRBJ1-3, with TRBD1 matching over 7 bases. Germline V gene sequence: CDR1 SGHRS, CDR2 YFSETQ. This CDR3 comprises 15 residues. After removal of 0 bases from V and 2 bases from J, the junction contained 2 bases not matched to a gene. The CDR3 spells CASSLVTGAGNTIYF. CDR3 DNA: TGCGCCAGCAGCTTGGTCACAGGGGCTGGAAACACCATATATTTT.

The chain employs TRBV12-3 or TRBV12-4 and TRBJ2-7; a possible D gene is TRBD1 (6 bases). This CDR3 region has 12 residues. V gave up 6 bases and J gave up 2 bases, with 8 bases separating them. Here the CDR3 reads CASRQGTYEQYF. CDR3 bases: TGTGCCAGCAGACAGGGTACCTACGAGCAGTACTTC.

A few counts support this clone. The chain employs TRBV14 and TRBJ1-5; no reliable D call. V lost 4 bases and J 6 bases, leaving 10 bases between the germline ends. CDR1 and CDR2 (germline): SGHDN, FVKESK. The CDR3 contains 13 residues. CDR3 DNA sequence: TGTGCCAGCAGCCCCCTAAGAGGTCAGCCCCAGCATTTT. It codes for CASSPLRGQPQHF.

The rearrangement joins TRBV5-4 to TRBJ1-1; a possible D gene is TRBD1 (5 bases). From germline, CDR1 is SGHNT and CDR2 YYREEE (reference sequence). CDR3 length equals 15 residues. The V gene lost 2 bases and the J gene lost 1 base, with 12 bases spanning the gap. Here the CDR3 DNA reads TGTGCCAGCAGCTTCCCCGGGGGGGGGAACACTGAAGCTTTCTTT. This sequence encodes CASSFPGGGNTEAFF.

This clone was counted only a few times. V usage is TRBV7-3 and J usage is TRBJ2-6, with D perhaps matching TRBD2 (5 bases). Germline assignment: CDR1 SGHTA and CDR2 FQGTGA. This CDR3 region has 14 residues. Trimming cost V 5 bases and J 0 bases, with 5 bases left between them. In DNA form, the CDR3 reads TGTGCCAGCAGCCGGGACTCTGGGGCCAACGTCCTGACTTTC. Translating it yields CASSRDSGANVLTF.

The chain carries TRBV7-3 and TRBJ2-2, with D unresolved. V shed 5 bases and J shed 5 bases, with 9 bases lying between them. This CDR3 has 13 amino acids. Germline V gene data show CDR1 as SGHTA and CDR2 as FQGTGA. CDR3 DNA: TGTGCCAGCAGCCCGGGTTTTACCGGGGAGCTGTTTTTT. It is translated as CASSPGFTGELFF.

This chain uses TRBV6-5 with TRBJ2-7; D gene unclear. V was clipped by 4 bases and J by 7 bases, with 8 bases between them. Looked up from germline, CDR1 is MNHEY and CDR2 is SVGAGI. The CDR3 extends over 11 amino acids. DNA of the CDR3: TGTGCCAGCAGTTCTTGGCCAGAGCAGTACTTC. As protein: CASSSWPEQYF.

This clone was seen a single time. The chain has TRBV19 and TRBJ2-5; no clear D. CDR1 and CDR2 from the germline V gene are LNHDA and SQIVND (reference sequence). This CDR3 has 13 amino acids. Trimming stripped 5 bases from V and 5 bases from J, with 12 bases between. CDR3 sequence reads: CASSASGRETQYF. In nucleotides, the CDR3 is TGTGCCAGTAGTGCCTCGGGTCGGGAGACCCAGTACTTC.